Listed below are T cell receptor beta chains from one sample, sequenced in a study of response to subunit inactivated influenza vaccine. TCRdb ran MiXCR on the RT-PCR reads and lists one entry per CDR3 protein. The sample includes around 570,000 distinct CDR3 sequences, around 10% of them seen just once. A further study also used this sample, focusing on T cells expressing NK-cell markers.

Sequenced here: PBMCs from blood, sampled on the day of vaccination. The receptors were sampled from a man between 50 and 59 years old who received an inactivated influenza vaccine. Both conserved end residues are part of each CDR3. The D gene is left open where the match is weak. Part of the rows lack a size; the others show once, few, many or a class for expanded clones.

-	TRBV9	TRBJ2-7	TRBD2	TGTGCCAGCGCCAGACTAGCGGGGGGCCGGGCTGAGCAGTACTTC	CASARLAGGRAEQYF
-	TRBV20-1	TRBJ2-7	-	TGCAGTGCTAGAGATATTGGGGGGGCCCCTTTTGAGCAGTACTTC	CSARDIGGAPFEQYF
-	TRBV2	TRBJ2-1	TRBD2	TGTGCCAGCTTTCCGGGACTAGCGTTCAATGAGCAGTTCTTC	CASFPGLAFNEQFF
-	TRBV11-2	TRBJ1-2	TRBD1	TGTGCCAGCAGCTTAGAAGGGGGCGGCTACACCTTC	CASSLEGGGYTF
once	TRBV6-1	TRBJ2-1	TRBD2	TGTGCCAGCAGGCAAGCGATAGCGGGGTACAATGAGCAGTTCTTC	CASRQAIAGYNEQFF
few	TRBV11-2	TRBJ1-5	-	TGTGCCAGCAGCTTGGGCGGGACAAATCAGCCCCAGCATTTT	CASSLGGTNQPQHF
-	TRBV24-1	TRBJ2-3	-	TGTGCCACCAGTGCCGGTCAGGGGACAGATACGCAGTATTTT	CATSAGQGTDTQYF
-	TRBV29-1	TRBJ1-3	-	TGCAGCGTCTTTGGTCGACGGTTGCCCCTTGGAAACACCATATATTTT	CSVFGRRLPLGNTIYF
many	TRBV12-3/TRBV12-4	TRBJ2-2	-	TGTGCCAGCAGTACCACAGGGAACACCGGGGAGCTGTTTTTT	CASSTTGNTGELFF
few	TRBV6-1	TRBJ2-3	-	TGTGCCAGCAGCCCCCCTAAGAACTCTAGCACAGATACGCAGTATTTT	CASSPPKNSSTDTQYF
-	TRBV9	TRBJ2-1	TRBD2	TGTGCCAGCAGCGGGACTAGCTTGAATGAGCAGTTCTTC	CASSGTSLNEQFF
-	TRBV6-2/TRBV6-3	TRBJ2-1	TRBD1	TGTGCCAGCAGTTCCCGGGACAGGGAGAGTGAGCAGTTCTTC	CASSSRDRESEQFF
few	TRBV18	TRBJ2-5	-	TGTGCCAGCTCACCACGCCCGGGTGGCAGGGAGGAGACCCAGTACTTC	CASSPRPGGREETQYF
few	TRBV6-2/TRBV6-3	TRBJ2-5	-	TGTGCCAGCAGTTACTTCGACAGGCTACAAGAGACCCAGTACTTC	CASSYFDRLQETQYF
many	TRBV6-1	TRBJ2-1	TRBD2	TGTGCCAGCAGGGTCGCTAGCGGTTCCTACAATGAGCAGTTCTTC	CASRVASGSYNEQFF
-	TRBV6-5	TRBJ2-2	-	TGTGCCAGCAGTTTTTCTAGATCGGGCACCGGGGAGCTGTTTTTT	CASSFSRSGTGELFF
many	TRBV18	TRBJ1-1	-	TGTGCCAGCTCACCACGGCGGGCAGAAGCTTTCTTT	CASSPRRAEAFF
-	TRBV7-2	TRBJ1-2	-	TGTGCCAGCAGCTTAGCCCAGTCGGCTAATGGCTACACCTTC	CASSLAQSANGYTF
-	TRBV15	TRBJ2-2	TRBD1	TGTGCCACCAGCAGATCGACAGGGTCCACCTCTGTCGGGGAGCTGTTTTTT	CATSRSTGSTSVGELFF
once	TRBV28	TRBJ2-5	TRBD2	TGTGCCAGCAGTTTGTTTCGGGGGGACCTCAGGGCCCAGTACTTC	CASSLFRGDLRAQYF
-	TRBV12-3/TRBV12-4	TRBJ2-5	TRBD1	TGTGCCAGCAGTTTCGCGACTGGGACAGGGGTTAAAGAGACCCAGTACTTC	CASSFATGTGVKETQYF
-	TRBV3-1	TRBJ2-2	-	TGTGCCAGCAGCCTATTAGGACGGGGACACGCGAACACCGGGGAGCTGTTTTTT	CASSLLGRGHANTGELFF
few	TRBV11-2	TRBJ2-1	-	TGTGCCAGCAGGGGTTGGGGGGCCCGGTACAATGAGCAGTTCTTC	CASRGWGARYNEQFF
-	TRBV4-3	TRBJ2-7	TRBD2	TGCGCCAGCAGCCAAGATGTTAGCGGGGAGGGGCGATACGAGCAGTACTTC	CASSQDVSGEGRYEQYF
few	TRBV29-1	TRBJ1-2	-	TGCAGCGTCCGAGGGGTGGACTATGGCTACACCTTC	CSVRGVDYGYTF
-	TRBV20-1	TRBJ1-4	-	TGCAGTGCTAGAGGGGGGGTAGGGGAAAAACTGTTTTTT	CSARGGVGEKLFF
few	TRBV5-1	TRBJ2-2	-	TGCGCCAGCAGCTCTGTAAAAATGGGGGAGCTGTTTTTT	CASSSVKMGELFF
few	TRBV20-1	TRBJ2-5	-	TGCAGTGCTAGAGTGTACCAAGAGACCCAGTACTTC	CSARVYQETQYF
few	TRBV15	TRBJ2-1	-	TGTGCCACCAGCAGACCAAACGGGGGTGAGCAGTTCTTC	CATSRPNGGEQFF
few	TRBV20-1	TRBJ1-6	-	TGCAGTGCTAGAACCCAGGGGACGGGGGGTTCACCCCTCCACTTT	CSARTQGTGGSPLHF
-	TRBV7-2	TRBJ1-1	-	TGTGCCAGCAGCAACGCACCGAACACTGAAGCTTTCTTT	CASSNAPNTEAFF
-	TRBV5-1	TRBJ2-1	-	TGCGCCAGCAGCTTGGTGCCTAGCCAACCCAATGAGCAGTTCTTC	CASSLVPSQPNEQFF
few	TRBV20-1	TRBJ1-4	-	TGCAGTGCGACTGTGGTAGGGAGTGAAAAACTGTTTTTT	CSATVVGSEKLFF
few	TRBV27	TRBJ2-3	TRBD2	TGTGCCAGCAGAGGGACTAGCGGGAGGGCCGTGGCAGATACGCAGTATTTT	CASRGTSGRAVADTQYF
few	TRBV3-1	TRBJ2-7	-	TGTGCCAGCAGTCGGCGGGGATCCCACTACGAGCAGTACTTC	CASSRRGSHYEQYF
few	TRBV20-1	TRBJ2-1	-	TGCAGTGCTAGTAAGTGGGTCGATGAGCAGTTCTTC	CSASKWVDEQFF
few	TRBV29-1	TRBJ2-3	-	TGCAGCGTATCTCCGGGGACGAGGAGAGTAGATACGCAGTATTTT	CSVSPGTRRVDTQYF
-	TRBV7-2	TRBJ1-2	-	TGTGCCAGCAGCCGCCGGGGTGATGACTATGGCTACACCTTC	CASSRRGDDYGYTF
-	TRBV5-4	TRBJ2-3	-	TGTGCCAGCAGCTTGGTGGCTGATCGGAGCACAGATACGCAGTATTTT	CASSLVADRSTDTQYF
-	TRBV28	TRBJ2-2	TRBD2	TGTGCCAGCACCTTAGGAGGTAGCGGGGGCGGGGAGCTGTTTTTT	CASTLGGSGGGELFF
many	TRBV28	TRBJ2-3	TRBD2	TGTGCCAGCAGTGCTCGCCGGACTAGCGGGAGGGATCCAGATACGCAGTATTTT	CASSARRTSGRDPDTQYF